A selection of T cell receptor beta chains follows, all from one sample in a study of T cell changes during pregnancy in multiple sclerosis. Using immunoSEQ multiplex PCR, the repertoire was profiled, and TCRdb retains in-frame clones only, with some absent. The sample shows around 35,000 clones, 90% of them seen only once. This sample comprised CD8+ T cells from peripheral blood mononuclear cells, obtained after pregnancy. The source is a female donor with multiple sclerosis, enrolled in a pregnancy study. Each CDR3 is given with its conserved first and last residue. Fields, in order: V gene, D gene, J gene, clone size, CDR3 length, CDR3 DNA, CDR3 protein. A D gene is named only where the DNA matches it firmly. Expanded clones are given a class, and other clones once, few, many or no size at all.

TRBV30	.	TRBJ1-2	.	14	TGTGCCTGGGCAGAATCAGGGATCCACTATGGCTACACCTTC	CAWAESGIHYGYTF
TRBV4-1	.	TRBJ2-2	.	13	TGCGCCAGCGGGCGGGGTGTCACCGGGGAGCTGTTTTTT	CASGRGVTGELFF
TRBV9	TRBD1	TRBJ1-2	.	15	TGTGCCAGCAGCGTAGCTAGGACAGGGGACTATGGCTACACCTTC	CASSVARTGDYGYTF
TRBV5-8	TRBD2	TRBJ2-3	.	19	TGTGCCAGCAGCTTGGGCGGGGGGTTAGAGGTCCGGAGCACAGATACGCAGTATTTT	CASSLGGGLEVRSTDTQYF
TRBV19	TRBD1	TRBJ2-3	few	14	TGTGCCAGTAGTGGCCAGGGGGAAACAGATACGCAGTATTTT	CASSGQGETDTQYF
TRBV4-2	TRBD1	TRBJ2-7	.	16	TGTGCCAGCAGCCCGGGAACAGGGGGTCACTCCTACGAGCAGTACTTC	CASSPGTGGHSYEQYF
TRBV10-3	.	TRBJ2-1	.	13	TGTGCCATCAGTAGCGACTCCTTTGATGAGCAGTTCTTC	CAISSDSFDEQFF
TRBV19	.	TRBJ1-1	.	14	TGTGCCAGTAGTGTAATAAGCGCGAACACTGAAGCTTTCTTT	CASSVISANTEAFF
TRBV6-1	.	TRBJ1-2	.	15	TGTGCCAGCAGTGAAGTCGTCAGTCTTAACTATGGCTACACCTTC	CASSEVVSLNYGYTF
TRBV5-4	TRBD1	TRBJ2-7	once	16	TGTGCCAGCAGCTCCCCGACAGGGGGAAGGCCCTACGAGCAGTACTTC	CASSSPTGGRPYEQYF
TRBV7-8	.	TRBJ1-1	.	13	TGTGCCAGCAGCTTGGCAGAGAACACTGAAGCTTTCTTT	CASSLAENTEAFF
TRBV9	TRBD1	TRBJ1-1	.	15	TGTGCCAGCAGCGCCCGACAGGGTGGATTAATTGAAGCTTTCTTT	CASSARQGGLIEAFF
TRBV5-5	.	TRBJ1-4	once	15	TGTGCCAGCAGTTCATCACAGGGCTGGGATGAAAAACTGTTTTTT	CASSSSQGWDEKLFF
TRBV9	.	TRBJ1-2	.	14	TGTGCCAGCAGCGTAGTCGAGGGCAACTATGGCTACACCTTC	CASSVVEGNYGYTF
TRBV4-2	.	TRBJ2-1	.	17	TGTGCCAGCAGCCAAGATATGGAGTCCCTCTCCTACAATGAGCAGTTCTTC	CASSQDMESLSYNEQFF
TRBV19	TRBD1	TRBJ2-7	.	14	TGTGCCAGTAGCCTAGGGGGCTTCTACTACGAGCAGTACTTC	CASSLGGFYYEQYF
TRBV11-2	TRBD2	TRBJ2-7	.	17	TGTGCCAGCAGCTTAGTAGGAGCGGGGGAAGGCTCCTACGAGCAGTACTTC	CASSLVGAGEGSYEQYF
TRBV9	.	TRBJ1-2	.	13	TGTGCCAGCAGCGTAGGGGCTCTAAGGTCTCTTTCCTTC	CASSVGALRSLSF
TRBV9	TRBD1	TRBJ1-1	.	12	TGTGCCAGCAGCTACACAGGGGTAGAAGCTTTCTTT	CASSYTGVEAFF
TRBV5-5	TRBD1	TRBJ1-1	once	13	TGTGCCAGCAGCCCTCAGGGGGTGCCGGAAGCTTTCTTT	CASSPQGVPEAFF
TRBV5-4	TRBD2	TRBJ2-3	.	17	TGTGCCAGCAGCTTGGCCGCTAGCGGGGGGTGGGCAGATACGCAGTATTTT	CASSLAASGGWADTQYF
TRBV30	TRBD1	TRBJ1-1	.	13	TGTGCCTGGAGCGATAACATTGGACAGGGAGCTTTCTTT	CAWSDNIGQGAFF
TRBV6-4	.	TRBJ1-2	.	13	TGTGCCAGCAGTGACGTCGGGGGATATGGCTACACCTTC	CASSDVGGYGYTF
TRBV10-3	.	TRBJ2-7	.	14	TGTGCCATCAGTCGGACAGCCACAGCCTACGAGCAGTACTTC	CAISRTATAYEQYF
TRBV27	TRBD1	TRBJ2-7	.	13	TGTGCCAGCAGTAGCCAGGGGGCCGGCGAGCAGTACTTC	CASSSQGAGEQYF
TRBV19	.	TRBJ2-5	.	15	TGTGCCAGTAGTCTGGGGGGAGGAGGGCAAGAGACCCAGTACTTC	CASSLGGGGQETQYF
TRBV7-7	.	TRBJ2-1	.	16	TGTGCCAGCAGCTTAGGTCCGGGGGGCGCAAAAAATGAGCAGTTCTTC	CASSLGPGGAKNEQFF
TRBV29-1	.	TRBJ1-1	few	11	TGCAGCGTTGGACGGACAGTTGAAGCTTTCTTT	CSVGRTVEAFF
TRBV7-9	.	TRBJ1-3	.	18	TGTGCCAGCAGCTTACCTCGTGTCAGGGAAAAGACTGGAAACACCATATATTTT	CASSLPRVREKTGNTIYF
TRBV7-3	.	TRBJ2-1	.	15	TGTGCCAGCAGTCGGACACTAGCTTCGCACAATGAGCAGTTCTTC	CASSRTLASHNEQFF
TRBV9	.	TRBJ2-7	.	14	TGTGCCAGCAGCCCCCGAGGGCCCTCGGGGGAGCAGTACTTC	CASSPRGPSGEQYF
TRBV18	.	TRBJ1-4	.	17	TGTGCCAGCTCACCAGGGGCCCAGGAAGGGTTTAATGAAAAACTGTTTTTT	CASSPGAQEGFNEKLFF
TRBV27	.	TRBJ2-6	.	14	TGTGCCAGCAGTTTTTATTCTGGGGCCAACGTCCTGACTTTC	CASSFYSGANVLTF
TRBV6-1	.	TRBJ1-1	.	11	TGTGCCATCTTCGGGGGGACTGAAGCTTTCTTT	CAIFGGTEAFF
TRBV5-6	.	TRBJ1-5	once	14	TGTGCCAGCGCCGGGGGAGGACTCAATCAGCCCCAGCATTTT	CASAGGGLNQPQHF
TRBV7-9	.	TRBJ2-7	.	16	TGTGCCAGCAGCTTAGCGAGGTCGACTACAACCTACGAGCAGTACTTC	CASSLARSTTTYEQYF
TRBV5-1	TRBD2	TRBJ2-3	.	16	TGCGCCAGCAGCTTGGAAATAGCGGGGGCCGGGGATACGCAGTATTTT	CASSLEIAGAGDTQYF